This T cell receptor beta chain came from a study of T cells expressing NK-cell markers. CDR1 KGHSH and CDR2 LQKENI come from the germline V gene. This CDR3 comprises 14 residues. Reprocessing the 5' RACE reads, TCRdb reports a single entry for every CDR3 protein and omits DNA. This repertoire includes 400,000 to 450,000 distinct CDR3 sequences. Note on this clonotype: Its specificity is unknown.

Study conclusions and caveats: What remained unclear was the HCMV specificity of expanded NKG2C+ T cell clones.

The source is a woman between 18 and 75 years old in good health. What was sequenced was blood T cells: a sorted CD56 or NKG2C T cell subset, CD4+ or CD8+ T cells, or bulk PBMC T cells (not recorded which). This chain uses TRBV18 with TRBJ2-5; without DNA, the TCRdb call of TRBD1 cannot be checked. This CDR3 reads CASSPPRGVKTQYF.